This T cell receptor beta chain was sequenced during a study of Graves' ophthalmopathy and Graves' hyperthyroidism (dated by TCRdb to between 2017 and 2018). Study-level background: Peripheral blood was collected before any treatment was given, at the time of initial diagnosis. The study used TCR beta repertoire signatures to distinguish Graves' ophthalmopathy from Graves' hyperthyroidism and to predict progression to ophthalmopathy. In total, some 130 blood samples were TCR-sequenced: fewer than 50 ophthalmopathy, approximately 80 hyperthyroidism and about 17 hyperthyroidism-to-ophthalmopathy patients. To explore V-J signatures that separate ophthalmopathy from hyperthyroidism, a discovery set of about 98 patients was enrolled, consisting of more than 40 with ophthalmopathy and around 57 with stable hyperthyroidism. An independent validation cohort comprised 18 hyperthyroidism patients and 15 to 17 patients who later progressed from hyperthyroidism to ophthalmopathy. In more than five hyperthyroidism patients, the T-cell repertoires found in thyroid tissue were compared with those found in blood. After sampling, hyperthyroidism patients received methimazole starting at 30 mg daily, and ophthalmopathy patients received high-dose intravenous methylprednisolone.

This clonotype was found many times. This clone's antigen is unknown. No base qualities exist here, and no much larger clone lies one base off it. Ophthalmopathy patients had moderately to severely active disease, Clinical Activity Score of at least 3, NOSPECS grade of at least 4, and disease duration under 3 months. Anyone with other autoimmune diseases, uncontrolled infections, pregnancy or lactation was excluded from the study. Diagnosis was based on clinical symptoms, serum thyroxine, TRAb, thyroid ultrasound and orbital computed tomography. Using Ficoll-Paque density gradient centrifugation, PBMCs were isolated from less than 13 ml of fresh peripheral blood. Total RNA was extracted with Trizol reagent and quality-checked on an Agilent 2100 Bioanalyzer. What the research found in general, with its limitations: In validation, the model predicted ophthalmopathy progression with nearly 71% sensitivity and roughly 78% specificity; some twelve predicted patients were CT-confirmed with GO in a median of approximately 6.5 months. Most expanded thyroid clonotypes with frequency above 0.001 were also detected in blood, suggesting blood repertoires may reflect the thyroid immune response. Ophthalmopathy was separated from stable hyperthyroidism by the 13-signature model with roughly 88% sensitivity and roughly 82% specificity in cross-validation and with 80%/75% in the test set. No statistical method was used to predetermine the sample size, and group allocation was not hidden from the investigators.

For repertoire sequencing, TCR beta CDR3 regions were amplified from RNA transcripts. A first-round RT-PCR used HTBI primers with the Qiagen OneStep RT-PCR kit, followed by a second-round multiplex PCR, size selection and purification. The libraries underwent paired-end sequencing with 100 bp reads on an Illumina HiSeq2000. The original pipeline was this. Reads were processed with SOAPnuke, discarding reads with adapters, uncalled bases, mean Phred below 15, or no exact constant-primer or identifier match. COPE v1.2.5 was used to merge high-quality paired reads. Each unique nucleotide sequence was defined as a clonotype, and clonotypes were aligned to IMGT TRB V, D and J references with MiTCR v1.1. Analysis was restricted to V-J combinations with a frequency above 0.0001, which covered 98% to 99.2% of repertoires. For each V-J combination, a TCR clonal expansion and chaos score was defined as F50 clonal expansion divided by the chaos observed in the TCRdist matrix. Welch's t-statistics and random forest were used to reduce features to about 13 V-J combinations, which were fed into a naive Bayes classifier. The Morisita-Horn index was used to measure how similar the thyroid and blood repertoires were. The public reads were reanalyzed by TCRdb: fastp trimming at Q25, MiXCR alignment, in-frame beta chains only. One record per CDR3 amino acid sequence lists the most common genes and DNA. TCRdb's processing, not the study's, gives the V and J calls here. A total of 45,000 to 60,000 distinct CDR3 sequences appear in this sample, under 55% of them only once. The ten largest clones represent 4.7% of the sample.

From the cysteine up to the phenylalanine, the CDR3 has a length of 14 residues. The only DNA kept is the CDR3, 42 bases in frame from the first base. From the germline V gene, CDR1 is MNHEY and CDR2 is SVGAGI. V trim: 5 bases; J trim: 1 base; unmatched bases: 4. The chain is encoded by TRBV6-5 joined to TRBJ1-1, with 7 junctional bases fitting TRBD1. The specimen sequenced was peripheral blood. The receptor comes from an adult woman with Graves' ophthalmopathy. The DNA is TGTGCCAGCAGTAGACAGGGTAGGAACACTGAAGCTTTCTTT. Translated, this is CASSRQGRNTEAFF.